This section outlines one T cell receptor (beta chain) sequence together with its context. Other DNA sequences in the same sample also yield this CDR3. At the deep level, the assay was run. An even split of each subset's genomic DNA across several immunoSEQ plates was performed. Generated by immunoSEQ multiplex PCR, the TCRdb table keeps only in-frame clones and is missing some. Found here are some 1 million clones, about 77% of them singletons; the top ten hold about 1.5%. The CDR3 is 13 residues long. Germline V gene data show CDR1 as MNHEY and CDR2 as SMNVEV (reference sequence). The V gene lost 2 bases and the J gene lost 4 bases, with 6 bases spanning the gap. This entry is derived from a study of shared clonotypes between healthy human individuals. Study details: Plates per donor: three CD4 naive, three CD4 memory, two CD8 naive, one CD8 memory.

This receptor was identified in a young man in good health. Sequencing was carried out using memory CD4+ T cells sorted from blood. Subset: CD45RA-negative fraction. The chain links TRBV27 to TRBJ1-5; D uncertain. CDR3: CASSLRENQPQHF. The CDR3 nucleotides read TGTGCCAGCAGTTTAAGGGAAAATCAGCCCCAGCATTTT.